This T cell receptor (beta chain) was captured in a study of T cells expressing NK-cell markers. Study as a whole: It was sorted CD3+CD56-NKG2C+, CD3+CD56+NKG2C- and CD3+CD56+NKG2C+ T cells that provided the TCR beta repertoires.

Study conclusions and caveats: In a group of about 6 donors, dominant NKG2C+ clonotypes represented roughly 1.0-7.5% of CD8+ T cells.

The CDR3 extends over 13 amino acids. Germline V gene lookup returns CDR1 SGHAT and CDR2 FQNNGV. About this clonotype: Its antigen remains unknown.

TCRdb re-called the 5' RACE reads, yielding one record per CDR3 amino acid sequence without DNA. The listing contains about 390,000 distinct CDR3 sequences. What was sequenced was blood T cells: a sorted CD56 or NKG2C T cell subset, CD4+ or CD8+ T cells, or bulk PBMC T cells (not recorded which). This TCR was sampled from a woman in her forties or fifties in good health. This chain connects TRBV11-2 to TRBJ2-5; TCRdb designates TRBD2, a call that cannot be tested without DNA. The CDR3 loop reads CASQAGVRETQYF.